These T cell receptor beta chains were read from a single sample in a study of CD8+ T cells in alopecia areata. The assay was immunoSEQ multiplex PCR, and TCRdb's table has in-frame clones only and misses some. The sample gives over 100,000 clones, less than 75% of which show up once; approximately 12% is in the top ten. The sample was CD8+ T cells sorted from blood, taken at week 24, from a patient treated with tofacitinib. The receptors shown here come from a human donor with alopecia areata. The CDR3 runs from the conserved cysteine through the conserved F or W. A D gene is named only where the DNA matches it firmly. The size field is filled for only some rows; it gives once, few, many or a size class.

V	J	size	D	CDR3	DNA
TRBV7-2	TRBJ2-1	few	TRBD2	CASSVSLAGPQDEQFF	TGTGCCAGCAGCGTATCACTAGCGGGTCCCCAGGATGAGCAGTTCTTC
TRBV13	TRBJ2-1	.	TRBD1	CASSRSRTGVYNEQFF	TGTGCCAGCAGTCGCTCACGGACAGGGGTCTACAATGAGCAGTTCTTC
TRBV9	TRBJ2-7	.	TRBD1	CASSRTGGTYEQYF	TGTGCCAGCAGCCGGACAGGGGGGACCTACGAGCAGTACTTC
TRBV29-1	TRBJ2-7	few	.	CSVGLPNFDEQYF	TGCAGCGTTGGACTCCCGAATTTCGACGAGCAGTACTTC
TRBV27	TRBJ2-2	.	.	CASRSRRSEELFF	TGTGCCAGCAGGAGTAGGAGGTCAGAGGAGCTGTTTTTT
TRBV5-6	TRBJ2-2	.	.	CASSFSTAGELFF	TGTGCCAGCAGCTTTTCGACAGCCGGGGAGCTGTTTTTT
TRBV20-1	TRBJ2-1	once	.	CSARNQGQFF	TGCAGTGCTAGAAACCAGGGGCAGTTCTTC
TRBV4-1	TRBJ2-3	.	.	CASSQGIATDTQYF	TGCGCCAGCAGCCAAGGGATAGCGACAGATACGCAGTATTTT
TRBV6-1	TRBJ2-7	.	TRBD1	CASRGQGPDEQYF	TGTGCCAGCAGGGGACAGGGGCCCGATGAGCAGTACTTC
TRBV27	TRBJ1-1	.	.	CASSLYMSTEAFF	TGTGCCAGCAGTTTATACATGAGCACTGAAGCTTTCTTT
TRBV29-1	TRBJ2-7	.	TRBD1	CSVENKGTGVNEQYF	TGCAGCGTTGAAAATAAGGGGACAGGGGTTAACGAGCAGTACTTC